This T cell receptor (beta chain) was sequenced during a study of T cell changes during pregnancy in multiple sclerosis. The CDR3 runs 15 residues. The V gene's germline CDR1 is MNHEY and CDR2 SVGAGI. The V gene lost 3 bases and the J gene lost 6 bases, with 17 bases spanning the gap. The repertoire was sequenced with immunoSEQ multiplex PCR; TCRdb's copy has only in-frame clones and lacks some. The sample lists about 89,000 clones, roughly 94% occurring once. This clonotype originated in a female donor with multiple sclerosis, enrolled in a pregnancy study. The chain carries TRBV6-5 and TRBJ1-1; D call uncertain. Sequences were derived from peripheral blood, sampled in the third trimester of pregnancy. The CDR3 here is CASSYFPGQRAEAFF. CDR3 bases: TGTGCCAGCAGTTATTTTCCCGGCCAGCGCGCTGAAGCTTTCTTT.